Following are 18 T cell receptor beta chains from one sample sequenced in a study of PD-1 blockade in classical Hodgkin lymphoma. Every patient relapsed after autologous stem cell transplantation, and brentuximab vedotin exposure varied. The protocol was immunoSEQ multiplex PCR, while the TCRdb copy is restricted to in-frame clones and leaves out a portion. The table includes roughly 90,000 clones, 80% to 90% detected once. Sequencing was performed on peripheral blood mononuclear cells (PBMCs), taken before the second cycle of nivolumab. The source is a human donor with classical Hodgkin lymphoma.

The V gene is TRBV29-1, the J gene TRBJ2-7, with a weak D call TRBD1 (5 bases). There are 13 residues in the CDR3. Trimming removed 4 bases at V and 2 bases at J, with 12 bases between. Germline V CDR1 and CDR2: SQVTM, ANQGSEA. The CDR3 is CSVAVADTYEQYF. The CDR3 DNA reads TGCAGCGTTGCTGTGGCGGACACCTACGAGCAGTACTTC.

This clone occurred a few times. The chain recombines TRBV13 with TRBJ1-1, with unresolved D. V lost 1 base to trimming and J lost 11 bases, with 11 bases between them. This CDR3 region has 12 residues. Germline CDR1 and CDR2: PRHDT and FYEKMQ (reference sequence). CDR3 loop: CASSLVGVRAFF. The CDR3, as DNA: TGTGCCAGCAGCTTAGTTGGGGTGAGGGCTTTCTTT.

The chain couples TRBV28 to TRBJ1-1; tentatively, D is TRBD1 (5 bases). CDR1 and CDR2 (germline): MDHEN, SYDVKM. The CDR3 length is 15 residues. V was trimmed by 1 base and J by 1 base, leaving 10 bases between them. The CDR3 DNA reads as TGTGCCAGCAGTTTATCGTCTGGGGGGAACACTGAAGCTTTCTTT. Its protein is CASSLSSGGNTEAFF.

This clone was observed a single time. The chain employs TRBV6-6 and TRBJ2-7; 8 positions agree with TRBD2. The CDR3 consists of 12 residues. The V segment lost 2 bases and the J segment 7 bases; nucleotides outside the gene matches: 1. Germline lookup yields CDR1 MNHNY and CDR2 SVGAGI (reference sequence). The chain's CDR3 is CASSYPGGEQYF. The CDR3 coding sequence is TGTGCCAGCAGTTACCCGGGGGGGGAGCAGTACTTC.

The chain uses TRBV19 and TRBJ2-2; 8 bases agree with TRBD2. This CDR3 comprises 14 residues. With V trimmed by 7 bases and J by 5 bases, 6 bases remained unmatched. The V gene's germline CDR1 is LNHDA and CDR2 SQIVND (reference sequence). CDR3 in DNA: TGTGCCAGTATAGGGATAGCGGGAACCGGGGAGCTGTTTTTT. Translation: CASIGIAGTGELFF.

The chain carries TRBV7-2 and TRBJ2-1; either TRBD1 or TRBD2 may supply D (5 bases each). CDR1 is SGHTA and CDR2 is FQGNSA in the germline V gene. Trimming took 4 bases from V and 5 from J, leaving 21 bases between them. The CDR3 is 17 residues long. In DNA form, the CDR3 reads TGTGCCAGCAGCTCCGGGGAAGGGGCCCTGAGGCACAATGAGCAGTTCTTC. The encoded protein is CASSSGEGALRHNEQFF.

The genes are TRBV2 and TRBJ1-5; no clear D gene. CDR3 length: 15 residues. The germline V and J ends were trimmed by 3 bases and 2 bases, with 11 bases remaining between them. From germline, CDR1 is SNHLY and CDR2 FYNNEI. The CDR3 DNA reads as TGTGCCAGCAGTGAGGTAGGGTTGGGCAATCAGCCCCAGCATTTT. It encodes CASSEVGLGNQPQHF.

This clone has a single count. The chain employs TRBV15 and TRBJ1-2, with 8 bases fitting TRBD1. Per the germline V gene, CDR1 is LNHNV and CDR2 is YYDKDF (reference sequence). The CDR3 is 14 residues long. The ends lost 6 bases at V and 4 bases at J; junction bases unmatched: 7. The CDR3 spells CATRRTGSFYGYTF. CDR3 DNA sequence: TGTGCCACCAGGAGGACAGGGTCTTTCTATGGCTACACCTTC.

This chain connects TRBV4-1 to TRBJ1-4, with 7 bases aligning to TRBD1. Germline trimming cut 0 bases from V and 8 bases from J; bases unmatched to any gene: 12. This CDR3 is 17 amino acids long. From germline, CDR1 is MGHRA and CDR2 YSYEKL. The CDR3 here is CASSQEVTGVRREKLFF. DNA for the CDR3: TGCGCCAGCAGCCAAGAGGTCACAGGGGTTCGGCGGGAAAAACTGTTTTTT.

V gene TRBV10-3 combines with J gene TRBJ2-1, with TRBD2 identical over 12 bases. The ends lost 5 bases at V and 10 bases at J; junction bases unmatched: 6. CDR3 length: 14 amino acids. CDR1 and CDR2 from the germline V gene are ENHRY and SYGVKD. The CDR3 spells CAISRLAGDTEQFF. Written as DNA, the CDR3 is TGTGCCATCAGTCGACTAGCGGGAGATACCGAGCAGTTCTTC.

This clone occurred once. The V gene is TRBV11-3, the J gene TRBJ2-7, with D hard to call. The CDR3 length is 13 residues. V lost 0 bases, J lost 7 bases, and 10 bases lay in between. Germline V gene sequence: CDR1 SGHNT, CDR2 YENEEA. The CDR3 bases are TGTGCCAGCAGCTTAGACCCCCTCGGGGAGCAGTACTTC. Residues: CASSLDPLGEQYF. Using reference TRBV11-3 and TRBJ2-7 for the parts outside the CDR3, the full variable domain is EAGVVQSPRYKIIEKKQPVAFWCNPISGHNTLYWYLQNLGQGPELLIRYENEEAVDDSQLPKDRFSAERLKGVDSTLKIQPAELGDSAVYLCASSLDPLGEQYFGPGTRLTVT.

J is TRBJ2-5 and V is TRBV12-5; 14 nucleotides agree with TRBD2. The CDR3 spans 16 residues. J gave up 4 bases and V 1 base, and 2 bases lay outside the gene matches. Germline CDR1 is LGHNT and CDR2 is FRNRAP. This chain's CDR3 is CASGLGLAGGPETQYF. As DNA, the CDR3 is TGTGCTAGTGGTTTGGGACTAGCGGGAGGGCCAGAGACCCAGTACTTC.

This clone occurred once. J is TRBJ1-5 and V is TRBV2; D remains ambiguous. CDR3 length equals 13 residues. The germline CDR1 and CDR2 sequences are SNHLY and FYNNEI. V dropped 6 bases and J dropped 4 bases, with 10 bases sitting between them. CDR3 nucleotides: TGTGCCAGCAGCCTAGACACGAATCAGCCCCAGCATTTT. It specifies CASSLDTNQPQHF.

This chain connects TRBV11-2 to TRBJ2-5; D uncertain. Trimming pared 4 bases from V and 7 bases from J, leaving 19 bases between. The germline V gene encodes CDR1 SGHAT and CDR2 FQNNGV. The CDR3 has 15 amino acids. DNA for the CDR3: TGTGCCAGCAGCTCCTCTGGACCGAGGACGGGGACCCAGTACTTC. It translates to CASSSSGPRTGTQYF.

The chain uses TRBV19 and TRBJ1-2; the match to TRBD1 covers 10 bases. Germline loops: CDR1 LNHDA, CDR2 SQIVND (reference sequence). The CDR3 is made up of 15 amino acids. The J segment lost 8 bases and the V segment lost 9 bases, leaving 15 bases of the junction unmatched. CDR3 amino acids: CASKTDRGVYGGYTF. The CDR3 nucleotides are TGTGCCAGCAAAACGGACAGGGGGGTCTATGGCGGCTACACCTTC.

V gene TRBV4-2 combines with J gene TRBJ2-5; 11 bases agree with TRBD2. The J call may not be correct, given that the DNA end is closer to TRBJ2-7. CDR3 length: 16 residues. Germline V gives CDR1 LGHNA, CDR2 YNFKEQ. CDR3 nucleotides: TGTGCCAGCAGCCAACTACTACTAGCGGGAGAGGCCGAGCAGTACTTC. The encoded protein is CASSQLLLAGEAEQYF.

V is TRBV30 and J is TRBJ1-2; TRBD1 might be the D (6 bases). Germline-derived CDR1 and CDR2 are GTSNPN and SVGIG (reference sequence). The CDR3 loop spans 14 amino acids. V gave up 3 bases and J gave up 3 bases, with 14 bases separating them. CDR3 DNA sequence: TGTGCCTGGAGGACTCCCGGGGGCGACTATGGCTACACCTTC. Translation: CAWRTPGGDYGYTF.

The chain uses TRBV6-5 and TRBJ1-2, with D perhaps matching TRBD1 (5 bases). The CDR3 loop spans 16 amino acids. V dropped 0 bases and J dropped 6 bases, with 17 bases sitting between them. Germline lookup yields CDR1 MNHEY and CDR2 SVGAGI. The CDR3 protein is CASSYSGRGATDGYTF. CDR3 nucleotides: TGTGCCAGCAGTTACTCGGGGAGGGGTGCAACGGATGGCTACACCTTC.